In its sample, the clone carrying this T cell receptor beta chain was seen many times. Its target is not known. As every portion of the isolated RNA was reverse transcribed, the sequencing read expressed TCRB transcripts. The method was immunoSEQ multiplex PCR; TCRdb's version includes in-frame clones alone and lacks a portion of them. The table has about 660,000 clones, over 12% seen once; the top ten hold less than 0.04%. Using CD45RO/CCR7/CD25/CD127/CD95/CD27, CD4+ naive, central memory, regulatory and stem cell-like memory cells were sorted. In germline, CDR1 is SEHNR, CDR2 FQNEAQ (reference sequence). The germline V and J ends were trimmed by 5 bases and 5 bases, with 9 bases remaining between them. CDR3 length: 13 amino acids. This specimen comes from a study of beta chain features in type 1 diabetes. Study outcomes and limitations: In type 1 diabetes patients, VDJ junctions had fewer insertions; deletions at these junctions were more frequent. TCRB CDR3s were moderately but significantly shorter in Type 1 diabetes patients in all four CD4+ subsets. Patients' naive, central memory and Treg TCRB repertoires seemed closer to one another than those of healthy donors.

The origin of this receptor is a man aged 18 to 30 with type 1 diabetes. The V call is TRBV7-9, the J call TRBJ1-4; D unclear. Material: naive CD4+ T cells from blood. Written as DNA, the CDR3 is TGTGCCAGCAGCGTCGGATTGAATGAAAAACTGTTTTTT. Protein sequence: CASSVGLNEKLFF.